This TCR beta chain was sequenced during a study of blood T cell repertoires in COVID-19. Per the germline V gene, CDR1 is LGHNA and CDR2 is YSLEER. V shed 3 bases and J 5 bases; nucleotides not matched to a gene: 3. The length of the CDR3 is 15 residues. Repertoires were generated with immunoSEQ multiplex PCR, while TCRdb's copy carries only in-frame clones and drops some. Of 200,000 to 250,000 clones listed, nearly 90% are singletons. All enrollees were roughly 18 to 90 years old and from 25 or so US areas. Participants had their cohort set by participant-reported clinical history. The sequence was collected from a man aged 25-40 years who had been exposed to COVID-19. The chain links TRBV4-3 to TRBJ1-6, with 8 bases aligning to TRBD1. Sequencing was carried out using PBMCs or T cells enriched from blood (not recorded which). The CDR3 protein is CASSHMTGDNSPLHF. The CDR3 bases are TGCGCCAGCAGCCATATGACAGGGGATAATTCACCCCTCCACTTT.